The next 25 T cell receptor beta chains were all read from a single sample in a study of cytomegalovirus exposure and HLA in healthy donors. Use of 60 Vbeta and 13 Jbeta primers characterized the PCR. Generated by immunoSEQ multiplex PCR, the TCRdb table keeps only in-frame clones and is missing some. The sample holds more than 150,000 clones, over 75% seen once. The sequencing sample was made of PBMCs. Receptor source: a man in his fifties or sixties in good health and CMV-seronegative.

Only one count was recorded for this clone. The chain is built from TRBV4-3 and TRBJ1-1; D is unclear. Per germline, CDR1 LGHNA and CDR2 YSLEER. Deletions cut 0 bases from V and 6 bases from J, with 8 bases between. The CDR3 consists of 13 residues. CDR3 sequence: CASSQDWRAEAFF. CDR3 in DNA: TGCGCCAGCAGCCAAGATTGGCGGGCTGAAGCTTTCTTT.

This chain joins TRBV19 and TRBJ1-2, with 8 bases identical to TRBD1. CDR1 is LNHDA, CDR2 SQIVND, per germline (reference sequence). V lost 7 bases and J lost 5; bases outside the gene matches: 15. The CDR3 is made up of 16 amino acids. Here the CDR3 reads CASKLEGTGEAYGYTF. CDR3 DNA: TGTGCCAGTAAGTTGGAGGGGACAGGAGAGGCGTATGGCTACACCTTC.

The CDR3 DNA reads as TGTGCCAGCAGTTCCCGTCGGACAGGGGGCGCGACGACCTACGAGCAGTACTTC. It codes for CASSSRRTGGATTYEQYF. The chain carries TRBV27 and TRBJ2-7; 11 nucleotides align to TRBD1. The CDR3 length is 18 residues. The J segment lost 2 bases and the V segment lost 4 bases, leaving 13 bases of the junction unmatched. CDR1 and CDR2 from the germline V gene are MNHEY and SMNVEV (reference sequence).

As concerns this clone: Other DNA sequences from this sample encode an identical CDR3 as well. This chain uses TRBV10-2 with TRBJ2-2; the D gene is possibly TRBD1 (6 bases). The germline V and J ends were trimmed by 8 bases and 7 bases, with 8 bases remaining between them. The CDR3 is made up of 11 amino acids. CDR1 and CDR2 (germline): WSHSY, SAAADI. The DNA for the CDR3 is TGCGCCAGCCGACAGGTCGGGGAGCTGTTTTTT. Translated: CASRQVGELFF.

V and J are TRBV6-5 and TRBJ1-6, with 7 bases that match TRBD1. The germline V gene has CDR1 MNHEY and CDR2 SVGAGI. The CDR3 covers 15 residues. After removal of 5 bases from V and 7 bases from J, the junction contained 8 bases not matched to a gene. CDR3 nucleotide sequence: TGTGCCAGCAGTCCCCGAGGGACAGCGAATTCACCCCTCCACTTT. Protein: CASSPRGTANSPLHF.

This chain uses TRBV6-5 with TRBJ2-2, with 8 bases fitting TRBD1. The V gene end was trimmed by 6 bases and the J gene end by 4 bases; junction bases not matched to a gene: 7. Germline V CDR1 and CDR2: MNHEY, SVGAGI. CDR3 length: 15 amino acids. This CDR3 reads CASRIGQGFTGELFF. In DNA form, the CDR3 reads TGTGCCAGCAGGATCGGACAGGGCTTCACCGGGGAGCTGTTTTTT.

The rearrangement joins TRBV12-2 to TRBJ1-5. TRBV12-2 is a pseudogene segment. There are 14 residues in the CDR3. The CDR3 loop is CASRPPLTYSPQHF. CDR3 bases: TGTGCAAGTCGCCCCCCCCTCACTTATTCGCCCCAGCATTTT.

The rearrangement uses TRBV7-9 and TRBJ1-4, with a tentative D call TRBD1 (6 bases). Per the germline V gene, CDR1 is SEHNR and CDR2 is FQNEAQ (reference sequence). This CDR3 comprises 15 residues. V gave up 8 bases and J gave up 3 bases, with 16 bases separating them. CDR3 sequence: CASELKGGSNEKLFF. CDR3 DNA sequence: TGTGCCAGCGAATTAAAAGGGGGTTCTAATGAAAAACTGTTTTTT.

V and J are TRBV19 and TRBJ2-4; 7 bases fit TRBD1. Germline V gives CDR1 LNHDA, CDR2 SQIVND (reference sequence). V lost 6 bases and J lost 0; bases outside the gene matches: 5. The CDR3 extends over 15 amino acids. The DNA for the CDR3 is TGTGCCAGTAGCTCGGGACAGCTAGCCAAAAACATTCAGTACTTC. Its protein product is CASSSGQLAKNIQYF.

J is TRBJ2-6 and V is TRBV7-2; 7 bases line up with TRBD1. The length of the CDR3 is 17 residues. The ends lost 0 bases at V and 0 bases at J; junction bases unmatched: 2. Looked up from germline, CDR1 is SGHTA and CDR2 is FQGNSA. The CDR3 loop reads CASSLAGQSSGANVLTF. The CDR3 region has the DNA TGTGCCAGCAGCTTAGCGGGACAGAGCTCTGGGGCCAACGTCCTGACTTTC.

This clone was counted a few times. This chain joins TRBV7-2 and TRBJ2-5; no reliable D call. This CDR3 spans 12 amino acids. CDR1 and CDR2 from the germline V gene are SGHTA and FQGNSA. V lost 6 bases and J lost 9, with 14 bases in between. Here the CDR3 reads CASSLTRSAQYF. For the CDR3, the DNA is TGTGCCAGCAGTTTGACTCGCTCGGCCCAGTACTTC.

The J gene is TRBJ1-4, the V gene TRBV7-6; D not certain. CDR3 size: 16 residues. V lost 2 bases and J lost 0, with 10 bases in between. The germline CDR1 and CDR2 sequences are SGHVS and FNYEAQ. The CDR3: CASSLFPSATNEKLFF. CDR3 DNA: TGTGCCAGCAGCTTATTCCCCAGTGCAACTAATGAAAAACTGTTTTTT.

The rearrangement links TRBV27 to TRBJ2-5, with D perhaps TRBD1 (6 bases). Gene TRBJ2-7 matches the end of the DNA better, so the J call may be wrong. The CDR3 runs 14 residues. Per germline, CDR1 MNHEY and CDR2 SMNVEV (reference sequence). CDR3 in amino acids: CASRPPGQAYEQYF. The CDR3 DNA is TGTGCCAGCAGACCCCCGGGACAAGCCTACGAGCAGTACTTC.

CDR3 DNA sequence: TGTGCCAGCAGCTTCGTTAGGACAGGTGAAGCTTTCTTT. Translation: CASSFVRTGEAFF. This chain joins TRBV7-2 and TRBJ1-1; TRBD1 aligns across 7 bases. V lost 3 bases, J lost 7 bases, and 5 bases stayed unmatched. The CDR3 consists of 13 residues. The germline V gene encodes CDR1 SGHTA and CDR2 FQGNSA.

The rearrangement joins TRBV30 to TRBJ2-2, with a weak D call TRBD1 (6 bases). The CDR3 is made up of 13 amino acids. Germline loops: CDR1 GTSNPN, CDR2 SVGIG (reference sequence). V was pared by 3 bases and J by 3 bases, with 8 bases between. Written as DNA, the CDR3 is TGTGCCTGGAGGGACAGTTACACCGGGGAGCTGTTTTTT. Translated: CAWRDSYTGELFF.

The gene calls are TRBV6-5 and TRBJ2-2, with D maybe TRBD1 (6 bases). V dropped 4 bases and J dropped 2 bases, with 14 bases sitting between them. Germline V gene sequence: CDR1 MNHEY, CDR2 SVGAGI. This CDR3 spans 16 amino acids. CDR3 sequence (DNA): TGTGCCAGCAGTTTCTACCGGGACACTAACACCGGGGAGCTGTTTTTT. Protein sequence: CASSFYRDTNTGELFF.

This clone was seen just once. The rearrangement joins TRBV11-3 to TRBJ2-3; a weak D match, TRBD2 (6 bases). The CDR3 contains 13 residues. Germline CDR1 reads SGHNT; CDR2 reads YENEEA. Trimming cost V 5 bases and J 2 bases, with 8 bases left between them. The CDR3 region is CASSRGDTDTQYF. For the CDR3, the DNA is TGTGCCAGCAGCCGCGGGGACACAGATACGCAGTATTTT. Variable domain in full (rest from reference TRBV11-3 and TRBJ2-3): EAGVVQSPRYKIIEKKQPVAFWCNPISGHNTLYWYLQNLGQGPELLIRYENEEAVDDSQLPKDRFSAERLKGVDSTLKIQPAELGDSAVYLCASSRGDTDTQYFGPGTRLTVL.

This clone was counted between two and nine times. The chain couples TRBV6-5 to TRBJ2-5; D gene uncertain. There are 11 residues in the CDR3. V dropped 2 bases and J dropped 5 bases, with 3 bases sitting between them. Germline CDR1 is MNHEY and CDR2 is SVGAGI. The DNA of the CDR3 is TGTGCCAGCAGTTACGAGGAGACCCAGTACTTC. Translating gives CASSYEETQYF.

This clone was observed a single time. CDR3 sequence (DNA): TGCAGGCTCGGGACTAGCAATGAGCAGTTCTTC. Its translation: CRLGTSNEQFF. The genes are TRBV20-1 and TRBJ2-1; TRBD2 aligns across 8 bases. This CDR3 region has 11 residues. The germline gives CDR1 DFQATT, CDR2 SNEGSKA (reference sequence).

V gene TRBV12-5 combines with J gene TRBJ2-7; 7 bases line up with TRBD2. Germline V gene sequence: CDR1 LGHNT, CDR2 FRNRAP. The CDR3 totals 17 residues. V shed 0 bases, J shed 9 bases, and the junction held 17 bases outside the gene matches. The CDR3: CASGLVGGITTSSRQYF. DNA for the CDR3: TGTGCTAGTGGTTTGGTGGGGGGGATCACTACGAGCAGTCGGCAGTACTTC.

This chain links TRBV5-6 with TRBJ2-5, with 8 positions matching TRBD2. The V segment lost 2 bases and the J segment 0 bases; nucleotides outside the gene matches: 6. This CDR3 spans 16 amino acids. The V gene's germline CDR1 is SGHDT and CDR2 YYEEEE. CDR3 loop: CASSFGLAGNQETQYF. Written as DNA, the CDR3 is TGTGCCAGCAGCTTTGGTCTAGCGGGCAACCAAGAGACCCAGTACTTC. Full variable domain (rest looked up from reference TRBV5-6 and TRBJ2-5): DAGVTQSPTHLIKTRGQQVTLRCSPKSGHDTVSWYQQALGQGPQFIFQYYEEEERQRGNFPDRFSGHQFPNYSSELNVNALLLGDSALYLCASSFGLAGNQETQYFGPGTRLLVL.

The V and J genes are TRBV7-2 and TRBJ1-2; D may be TRBD1 (6 bases). The CDR3 spans 16 residues. V lost 5 bases to trimming and J lost 0 bases, with 16 bases between them. Germline V gene sequence: CDR1 SGHTA, CDR2 FQGNSA. The CDR3 reads CASSPQDSPTNYGYTF. For the CDR3, the DNA is TGTGCCAGCAGCCCCCAGGACAGCCCTACTAACTATGGCTACACCTTC.

This clone was found once. The V and J genes are TRBV11-1 and TRBJ2-3; D unclear. CDR3 length equals 13 residues. Trimming removed 3 bases at V and 1 base at J, with 5 bases between. Germline V gene lookup returns CDR1 SGHAT and CDR2 FQDESV (reference sequence). The CDR3 spells CASSLTGTDTQYF. In DNA, the CDR3 is TGTGCCAGCAGCTTGACTGGCACAGATACGCAGTATTTT.

The V gene is TRBV2, the J gene TRBJ1-6; 8 nucleotides align to TRBD1. The CDR3 consists of 16 residues. V was clipped by 7 bases and J by 11 bases; unmatched bases: 16. CDR1 and CDR2 from the germline V gene are SNHLY and FYNNEI. CDR3 sequence (DNA): TGTGCCAGCAATGGCGGAGCTGGACAGGGTCCAACACCCCTCCACTTT. Amino acid sequence: CASNGGAGQGPTPLHF.

The CDR3 reads CASSSSGEQYF. CDR3 coding DNA: TGTGCCAGCAGCTCTTCGGGTGAGCAGTACTTC. The genes are TRBV13 and TRBJ2-7; no definite D call. V lost 4 bases, J lost 7 bases, and 8 bases lay in between. Germline CDR1 reads PRHDT; CDR2 reads FYEKMQ (reference sequence). The CDR3 contains 11 residues.